This T cell receptor (beta chain) was captured by sequencing in a study of regulatory T cells in long-lasting Graves disease. Arm-PCR with iRepertoire HTBI primers amplified the CDR3 regions for these TCR beta libraries. In TCRdb, the multiplex PCR reads were re-called with MiXCR into one record per CDR3 protein. The data show 400,000 to 500,000 distinct CDR3 sequences, 15% seen once. This clonotype has at least ten counts. Trimming cost V 5 bases and J 7 bases, with 18 bases left between them. This CDR3 region has 15 residues. Noted time point: newly diagnosed GD, antithyroid drugs for less than 3 months. PBMC RNA served as the TCR library source. These records were also assigned to another study, of T cells in Graves' hyperthyroidism and ophthalmopathy. That paper states: Participants, patients aged 18 to 65, had newly diagnosed hyperthyroidism with a duration under 2 months. The majority of expanded thyroid clonotypes above 0.001 also appeared in blood.

The material was peripheral blood mononuclear cells (PBMCs), obtained at new diagnosis, from a patient treated with antithyroid drugs. The genes are TRBV12-3 or TRBV12-4 and TRBJ2-4, with a tentative D call TRBD1 (6 bases). The clonotype comes from a woman in her 30s with Graves disease. The CDR3 loop is CASSKLEGERNIQYF. The CDR3 region has the DNA TGTGCCAGCAGTAAACTCGAGGGGGAGAGGAACATTCAGTACTTC.